This TCR beta chain was sequenced for a study of blood T cell repertoires in COVID-19. Study context: Researchers got acute and convalescent COVID-19 samples from the United States, Italy and Spain.

Authors' methods: Cell counts per sample came from amplifying reference gene primers. The data were produced by immunoSEQ multiplex PCR, yet TCRdb's version contains in-frame clones alone and is incomplete. D and trimming were read from the DNA, whereas the V and J calls and clone size are those reported in that table. Among about 290,000 clones, 85% were seen once, and the ten largest hold around 4.1%. Germline V gives CDR1 SNHLY, CDR2 FYNNEI. CDR3 size: 14 residues. Between the trimmed V and J ends, which lost 2 bases and 6 bases, there was a span of 14 bases. The TCR sequence derives from a woman aged 50 to 60 with active or convalescent COVID-19. Source material: peripheral blood. The chain joins TRBV2 to TRBJ2-7; a possible D gene is TRBD2 (6 bases). CDR3 sequence reads: CASSETGGGAEQYF. CDR3 nucleotides: TGTGCCAGCAGTGAAACCGGGGGTGGGGCCGAGCAGTACTTC.